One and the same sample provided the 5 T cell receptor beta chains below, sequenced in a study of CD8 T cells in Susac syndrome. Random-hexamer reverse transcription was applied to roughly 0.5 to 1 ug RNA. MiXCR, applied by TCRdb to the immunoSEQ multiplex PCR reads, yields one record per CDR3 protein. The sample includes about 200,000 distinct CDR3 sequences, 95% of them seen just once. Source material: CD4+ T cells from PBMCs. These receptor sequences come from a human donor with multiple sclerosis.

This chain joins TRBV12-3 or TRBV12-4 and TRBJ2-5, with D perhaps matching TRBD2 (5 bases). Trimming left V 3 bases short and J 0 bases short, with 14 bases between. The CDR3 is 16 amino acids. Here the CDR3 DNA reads TGTGCCAGCAGTTTTGAGGGCGGACCGTACCAAGAGACCCAGTACTTC. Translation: CASSFEGGPYQETQYF.

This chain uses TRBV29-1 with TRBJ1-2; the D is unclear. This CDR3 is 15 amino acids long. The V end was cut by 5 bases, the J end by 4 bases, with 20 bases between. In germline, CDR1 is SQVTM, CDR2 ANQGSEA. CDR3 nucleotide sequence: TGCAGCGTTACCCAACAGAGTACCCCTCTCTATGGCTACACCTTC. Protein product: CSVTQQSTPLYGYTF.

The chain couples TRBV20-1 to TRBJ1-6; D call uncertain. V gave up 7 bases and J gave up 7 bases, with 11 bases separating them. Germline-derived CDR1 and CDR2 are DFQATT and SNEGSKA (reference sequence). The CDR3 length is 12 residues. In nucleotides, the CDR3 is TGCAGTGTCACACGGGGAAATTCACCCCTCCACTTT. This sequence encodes CSVTRGNSPLHF.

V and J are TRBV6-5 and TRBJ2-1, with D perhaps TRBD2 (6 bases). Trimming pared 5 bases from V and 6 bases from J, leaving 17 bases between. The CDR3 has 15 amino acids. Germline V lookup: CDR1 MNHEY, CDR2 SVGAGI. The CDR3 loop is CASSRALAGFNEQFF. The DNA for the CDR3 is TGTGCCAGCAGTCGAGCTCTGGCGGGGTTCAATGAGCAGTTCTTC.

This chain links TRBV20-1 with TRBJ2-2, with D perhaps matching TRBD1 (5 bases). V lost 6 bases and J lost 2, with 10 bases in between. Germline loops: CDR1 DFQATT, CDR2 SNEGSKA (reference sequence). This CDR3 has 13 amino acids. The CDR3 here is CSAEQVNTGELFF. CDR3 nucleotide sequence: TGCAGTGCCGAACAGGTCAACACCGGGGAGCTGTTTTTT.